A selection of T cell receptor beta chains follows, all from one sample in a study of graft-versus-host responses after intestinal transplantation. Measured with immunoSEQ multiplex PCR; TCRdb has only the in-frame clones, and not every one. The sample includes 45,000 to 55,000 clones, 90% to 95% of them seen just once. Here the sequenced sample was PBMCs, taken 786 days after a first intestinal transplant, on the day of a second. The receptors derive from a human patient who received an intestinal transplant, so some T cells may come from the graft donor. Both conserved end residues are part of each CDR3. D genes are given only for firm matches. Clone size is shown for a subset of rows, as once, few, many or a class of expanded clone.

CDR3 protein	CDR3 DNA	clone size	V gene	J gene	D gene
CASSAIPERETQYF	TGTGCCAGCAGCGCGATCCCGGAGAGGGAGACCCAGTACTTC	-	TRBV9	TRBJ2-5	-
CASSGTALNTEAFF	TGTGCCAGCAGCGGGACTGCCTTGAACACTGAAGCTTTCTTT	-	TRBV9	TRBJ1-1	-
CASTSTDTQYF	TGTGCCAGCACGTCCACAGATACGCAGTATTTT	-	TRBV27	TRBJ2-3	-
CASSSLGTDTQYF	TGTGCCAGCAGCTCTCTGGGCACAGATACGCAGTATTTT	-	TRBV11-3	TRBJ2-3	-
CASSLAGRGNTEAFF	TGTGCCAGCAGCTTAGCTGGCAGGGGGAACACTGAAGCTTTCTTT	-	TRBV11-2	TRBJ1-1	-
CAWNRGTAYEQYF	TGTGCCTGGAACAGGGGGACGGCCTACGAGCAGTACTTC	-	TRBV30	TRBJ2-7	TRBD1
CASSLIKVLAGVETQYF	TGTGCCAGCAGTTTAATAAAAGTACTAGCGGGAGTGGAGACCCAGTACTTC	-	TRBV28	TRBJ2-5	TRBD2
CASRKLASGYEQYF	TGTGCCAGCAGAAAACTAGCGTCGGGGTACGAGCAGTACTTC	-	TRBV27	TRBJ2-7	TRBD2
CASSPLQGTQYF	TGTGCCAGCAGTCCTCTCCAAGGGACCCAGTACTTC	-	TRBV6-6	TRBJ2-5	-
CAWNSRGTEAFF	TGTGCCTGGAACTCCAGGGGCACTGAAGCTTTCTTT	-	TRBV30	TRBJ1-1	-
CASSLDRGVLYGYTF	TGTGCCAGCAGCTTGGACAGAGGGGTACTTTATGGCTACACCTTC	-	TRBV5-4	TRBJ1-2	-
CASSYSMRGQPYGYTF	TGTGCCAGCAGTTACTCGATGAGGGGGCAACCCTATGGCTACACCTTC	-	TRBV6-5	TRBJ1-2	TRBD1
CASSIPGLAGGPYNEQFF	TGTGCCAGTAGTATTCCGGGACTAGCGGGAGGGCCTTACAATGAGCAGTTCTTC	once	TRBV19	TRBJ2-1	TRBD2
CARGNSGNQPQHF	TGTGCCAGGGGTAACTCTGGCAATCAGCCCCAGCATTTT	-	TRBV6-5	TRBJ1-5	-
CASSLSTDTQYF	TGTGCCAGCAGCTTAAGCACAGATACGCAGTATTTT	-	TRBV5-4	TRBJ2-3	-
CSVATANSNQPQHF	TGCAGCGTCGCGACAGCAAATAGCAATCAGCCCCAGCATTTT	-	TRBV29-1	TRBJ1-5	-
CAIGSPTDTEAFF	TGTGCCATCGGCAGCCCGACGGACACTGAAGCTTTCTTT	few	TRBV10-3	TRBJ1-1	-
CAGSPNEQGTEAFF	TGTGCCGGCTCACCTAATGAACAGGGCACTGAAGCGTTCTTT	-	TRBV18	TRBJ1-1	-
CASSVGMPGSGYNEQFF	TGTGCCAGCAGCGTAGGTATGCCCGGGAGCGGCTACAATGAGCAGTTCTTC	-	TRBV9	TRBJ2-1	-
CASSLKGPGETQYF	TGTGCCAGCAGCTTAAAAGGGCCGGGGGAGACCCAGTACTTC	-	TRBV7-9	TRBJ2-5	-
CAWSLGDLSGANVLTF	TGTGCCTGGAGTCTAGGGGACCTCTCTGGGGCCAACGTCCTGACTTTC	-	TRBV30	TRBJ2-6	-
CASSYQAGGFYEQYF	TGTGCCAGCAGTTACCAAGCGGGAGGTTTCTACGAGCAGTACTTC	-	TRBV6-5	TRBJ2-7	TRBD2
CASSQDRGNYGYTF	TGCGCCAGCAGCCAGGACAGGGGTAACTATGGCTACACCTTC	-	TRBV10-1	TRBJ1-2	TRBD1
CASSVADQPQHF	TGTGCCAGCAGCGTAGCGGATCAGCCCCAGCATTTT	-	TRBV9	TRBJ1-5	-
CASSPGLETEPYF	TGTGCCAGCAGCCCGGGACTGGAGACGGAGCCGTACTTC	once	TRBV11-2	TRBJ2-5	-
CASSSGGETGEQFF	TGTGCCAGCAGTTCCGGCGGCGAGACAGGTGAGCAGTTCTTC	-	TRBV5-4	TRBJ2-1	-
CASSPRQSSYEQYF	TGTGCCAGCAGCCCCCGACAGAGCTCCTACGAGCAGTACTTC	-	TRBV7-9	TRBJ2-7	-
CASNPGVTAFF	TGTGCCAGCAACCCTGGGGTCACAGCTTTCTTT	-	TRBV2	TRBJ1-1	-
CASSGGLPNQPQHF	TGTGCCAGCAGCGGGGGATTACCGAATCAGCCCCAGCATTTT	-	TRBV6-5	TRBJ1-5	-
CASSRQVDSNQPQHF	TGTGCCAGCAGCCGACAGGTCGATAGCAATCAGCCCCAGCATTTT	-	TRBV6-5	TRBJ1-5	-
CASSRGLAGGITDTQYF	TGTGCCAGTAGTAGAGGACTAGCGGGAGGCATCACAGATACGCAGTATTTT	-	TRBV19	TRBJ2-3	TRBD2
CASSQRGRVRGELFF	TGTGCCAGCAGCCAACGGGGGCGCGTGCGGGGGGAGCTGTTTTTT	-	TRBV14	TRBJ2-2	-
CASSLNRDGTEAFF	TGTGCCAGCAGCCTGAACAGGGACGGCACTGAAGCTTTCTTT	-	TRBV6-1	TRBJ1-1	-
CASSTMDYSYEQYF	TGTGCCAGCAGCACCATGGACTACTCCTACGAGCAGTACTTC	-	TRBV7-8	TRBJ2-7	-
CASSSLDREGETQYF	TGTGCCAGCAGCTCCCTTGACAGGGAAGGGGAGACCCAGTACTTC	-	TRBV7-3	TRBJ2-5	TRBD1
CASSLGQGRSPLHF	TGTGCCAGCAGCTTGGGACAGGGACGTTCACCCCTCCACTTT	-	TRBV5-6	TRBJ1-6	TRBD1
CASSPTRDRGVF	TGTGCCAGCAGCCCAACCCGGGACAGGGGGGTCTTC	once	TRBV5-6	TRBJ2-1	TRBD1
CASSPGQGIEGKSEQYF	TGTGCCAGCAGCCCCGGACAGGGTATCGAGGGAAAGTCCGAGCAGTACTTC	-	TRBV7-6	TRBJ2-7	TRBD1
CASSPQGSGYGYTF	TGTGCCAGCAGCCCCCAGGGTAGTGGCTATGGCTACACCTTC	few	TRBV11-2	TRBJ1-2	-
CASSLEGPRAGQPQHF	TGCGCCAGCAGTTTGGAGGGGCCTCGTGCGGGTCAGCCCCAGCATTTT	once	TRBV5-1	TRBJ1-5	-
CSASPEKGLF	TGCAGTGCTAGCCCCGAAAAGGGCCTTTTC	-	TRBV20-1	TRBJ1-2	-
CASSSTGILAKNIQYF	TGTGCCAGCAGCTCAACAGGGATTCTAGCCAAAAACATTCAGTACTTC	-	TRBV5-6	TRBJ2-4	-
CASSYSGQGADTQYF	TGTGCCAGCAGTTACTCCGGACAGGGGGCAGATACGCAGTATTTT	-	TRBV6-5	TRBJ2-3	TRBD1
CASSLTSGVYNEQFF	TGTGCCAGCAGCCTAACTAGCGGAGTTTACAATGAGCAGTTCTTC	-	TRBV11-2	TRBJ2-1	TRBD2
CASSPLAGVGETQYF	TGTGCCAGCAGCCCGCTAGCGGGAGTTGGGGAGACCCAGTACTTC	-	TRBV28	TRBJ2-5	TRBD2
CASSQDITQGSYEQYF	TGTGCCAGCAGCCAAGACATTACTCAAGGATCCTACGAGCAGTACTTC	-	TRBV4-2	TRBJ2-7	-
CASSQDDRGGQPQHF	TGCGCCAGCAGCCAAGATGACAGGGGGGGGCAGCCCCAGCATTTT	-	TRBV4-1	TRBJ1-5	TRBD1
CASSEYKAEDYGYTF	TGTGCCAGCAGTGAATATAAGGCGGAGGACTATGGCTACACCTTC	-	TRBV25-1	TRBJ1-2	-
CASSSGTLTSPNYGYTF	TGTGCCAGCAGCTCCGGGACGCTGACTTCTCCTAACTATGGCTACACCTTC	-	TRBV7-9	TRBJ1-2	-
CARSSTLFGSTQYF	TGTGCCAGAAGCTCCACTTTGTTCGGGAGTACGCAGTATTTT	-	TRBV5-3	TRBJ2-3	-